A single T cell receptor beta chain is shown here with its context. The antigen is undetermined. Germline-derived CDR1 and CDR2 are PRHDT and FYEKMQ (reference sequence). Trimming took 2 bases from V and 8 from J; bases not matched to a gene: 7. CDR3 length: 16 amino acids. These data belong to a study of beta chain features in type 1 diabetes. Findings and limits, study-wide: Within each of all four CD4+ subsets, Type 1 diabetes patients had TCRB CDR3s that were moderately but significantly shorter. Naive, central memory and Treg TCRB repertoires appeared more alike in patients than in healthy donors. Amplification by PCR could prefer shorter templates, with the same effect in patients and controls.

CD4+ naive, central memory, regulatory and stem cell-like memory cells were sorted via CD45RO/CCR7/CD25/CD127/CD95/CD27. Sorted populations all had greater than 98% purity. Reverse transcribing all isolated RNA meant expressed TCRB transcripts were sequenced. The data were produced by immunoSEQ multiplex PCR, yet TCRdb's version contains in-frame clones alone and is incomplete. The data show around 120,000 clones, around 16% seen once. The sequencing sample was made of central memory CD4+ T cells from blood. The clonotype was recovered from a man aged 18 to 29 with type 1 diabetes. This chain connects TRBV13 to TRBJ2-1; 12 bases map to TRBD2. CDR3 coding DNA: TGTGCCAGCAGCTTACGACTAGCGGGAGTTTTAGATGAGCAGTTCTTC. This translates into CASSLRLAGVLDEQFF.